The following is a TCR beta chain sequence with its context. This sample is drawn from a study of cytomegalovirus exposure and HLA in healthy donors. Germline values: CDR1 MNHEY, CDR2 SVGAGI. The V and J ends lost 9 bases and 4 bases, in that order; junction bases with no gene match: 15. The CDR3 is 15 amino acids. PCR employed 60 Vbeta and 13 Jbeta primers. Some clones are missing from TCRdb's copy, which holds only in-frame ones; the method was immunoSEQ multiplex PCR. The sample has roughly 200,000 clones; roughly 80% are singletons. This clonotype was obtained from a man over 45 in good health and CMV-seronegative. Sequenced input: PBMCs. This chain uses TRBV6-5 with TRBJ2-7; 7 bases are a match to TRBD1. The CDR3 nucleotides read TGTGCCAGTCCCCGAAATGACAGGGTCCCTTACGAGCAGTACTTC. It specifies CASPRNDRVPYEQYF.